What follows are 6 T cell receptor beta chains derived from one specimen sequenced in a study of blood T cell repertoires in COVID-19 (TCRdb year 2020). To prepare the library, the immunoSEQ multiplex PCR assay was applied. TCRdb took over this immuneACCESS table, retaining in-frame rearrangements with V and J assigned. Such tables are incomplete; in checked studies, under half of the missing clones stem from an unresolved V gene, and the remainder is unexplained. The sample contains some 250,000 clones, about 89% of them found a single time. The top ten clones comprise 1% to 1.5% of the sample. Sequencing used PBMCs or T cells enriched from blood (not recorded which). The receptors were gathered from a human donor in a cohort exposed to, infected with or recovered from COVID-19 (not recorded which). The donor label of this sample is uncertain.

This chain uses TRBV12-5 with TRBJ1-1, with D uncertain. The germline gives CDR1 LGHNT, CDR2 FRNRAP. This CDR3 is built from 13 residues. The V end was cut by 3 bases, the J end by 7 bases, with 12 bases between. CDR3 residues: CASGLELWSEAFF. The CDR3 nucleotides read TGTGCTAGTGGTTTAGAACTCTGGAGTGAAGCTTTCTTT.

This chain connects TRBV5-6 to TRBJ2-5, with D perhaps TRBD1 (6 bases). Trimming removed 4 bases from V and 2 bases from J, with 12 bases in between. CDR1 SGHDT and CDR2 YYEEEE come from the germline V gene. The CDR3 runs to 14 residues. This CDR3 reads CASSASGAQETQYF. CDR3 nucleotides: TGTGCCAGCAGCGCATCAGGGGCTCAAGAGACCCAGTACTTC. The full variable domain, in which reference TRBV5-6 and TRBJ2-5 provide the parts outside the CDR3, is DAGVTQSPTHLIKTRGQQVTLRCSPKSGHDTVSWYQQALGQGPQFIFQYYEEEERQRGNFPDRFSGHQFPNYSSELNVNALLLGDSALYLCASSASGAQETQYFGPGTRLLVL.

V usage is TRBV30 and J usage is TRBJ1-1; 7 positions agree with TRBD1. Germline CDR1 GTSNPN, CDR2 SVGIG (reference sequence). CDR3 size: 11 residues. V was pared by 5 bases and J by 11 bases, with 8 bases of the junction left unmatched. CDR3 bases: TGTGCCTGGGACGACAGGGCTGGGGCTTTCTTT. Encoded protein: CAWDDRAGAFF.

The V gene is TRBV5-5, the J gene TRBJ1-1; D call uncertain. CDR1 and CDR2 from the germline V gene are SGHKS and YYEKEE (reference sequence). The CDR3 loop spans 14 amino acids. The V end lost 2 bases, the J end lost 0 bases, and 8 bases lay between the germline ends. The CDR3 DNA reads TGTGCCAGCAGCTTAAACGGTGTGAACACTGAAGCTTTCTTT. Translating gives CASSLNGVNTEAFF.

The V call is TRBV5-4, the J call TRBJ2-5; 9 positions match TRBD1. The germline V gene has CDR1 SGHNT and CDR2 YYREEE (reference sequence). The CDR3 covers 17 residues. V was clipped by 0 bases and J by 3 bases; unmatched bases: 9. The CDR3 region has the DNA TGTGCCAGCAGCTTGGTCACAGGGGGCGCAAGGAAAGAGACCCAGTACTTC. As protein: CASSLVTGGARKETQYF.

This clone was detected many times. The chain recombines TRBV7-2 with TRBJ2-5; TRBD1 matches 7 bases. The trim removed 6 bases at V and 5 bases at J, leaving 6 bases unmatched. CDR3 size: 13 residues. CDR1 is SGHTA, CDR2 FQGNSA, per germline. CDR3: CASRKGAEETQYF. The CDR3 DNA reads TGTGCCAGCAGAAAGGGGGCGGAGGAGACCCAGTACTTC.